This T cell receptor (beta chain) was sequenced in a study of blood T cell repertoires in COVID-19. As for the study in general: Both acute and convalescent COVID-19 samples were obtained from the United States, Italy and Spain.

The method was immunoSEQ multiplex PCR; TCRdb's version includes in-frame clones alone and lacks a portion of them. Found here are roughly 250,000 clones, 86% of them singletons; the top ten hold more than 10%. The sequencing input was peripheral blood. This clonotype originated in a woman aged 30 to 39 with COVID-19, enrolled during active disease.

The chain's CDR3 is CASSLERQLEAFF. CDR3 bases: TGTGCCAGCAGTTTGGAGAGGCAACTTGAAGCTTTCTTT. The rearrangement links TRBV12-3 or TRBV12-4 to TRBJ1-1; D is unclear. V gave up 3 bases and J gave up 7 bases, with 12 bases separating them. The CDR3 loop spans 13 amino acids.